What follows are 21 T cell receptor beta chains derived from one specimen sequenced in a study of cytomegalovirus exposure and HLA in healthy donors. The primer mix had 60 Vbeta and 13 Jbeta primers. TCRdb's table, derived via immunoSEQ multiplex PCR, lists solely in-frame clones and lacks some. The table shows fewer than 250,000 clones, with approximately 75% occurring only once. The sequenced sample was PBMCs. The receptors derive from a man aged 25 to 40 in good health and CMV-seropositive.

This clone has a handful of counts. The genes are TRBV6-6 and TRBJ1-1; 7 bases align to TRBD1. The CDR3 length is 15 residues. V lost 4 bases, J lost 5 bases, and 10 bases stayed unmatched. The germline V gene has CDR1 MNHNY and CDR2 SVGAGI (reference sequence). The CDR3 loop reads CASSSTGQLWTEAFF. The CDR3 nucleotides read TGTGCCAGCAGTTCCACGGGACAGTTATGGACTGAAGCTTTCTTT.

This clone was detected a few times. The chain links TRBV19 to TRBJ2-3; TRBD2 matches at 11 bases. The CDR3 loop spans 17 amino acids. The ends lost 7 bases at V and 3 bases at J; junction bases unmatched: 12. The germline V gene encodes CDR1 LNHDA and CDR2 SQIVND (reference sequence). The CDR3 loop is CASTTGTGTSGTDTQYF. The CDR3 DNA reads TGTGCCAGTACAACGGGCACCGGGACTAGCGGTACAGATACGCAGTATTTT.

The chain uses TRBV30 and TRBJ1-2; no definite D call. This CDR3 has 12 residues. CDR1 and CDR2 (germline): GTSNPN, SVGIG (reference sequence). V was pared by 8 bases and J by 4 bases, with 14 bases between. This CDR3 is CAAMARGYGYTF. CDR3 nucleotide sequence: TGTGCCGCTATGGCCAGAGGCTATGGCTACACCTTC.

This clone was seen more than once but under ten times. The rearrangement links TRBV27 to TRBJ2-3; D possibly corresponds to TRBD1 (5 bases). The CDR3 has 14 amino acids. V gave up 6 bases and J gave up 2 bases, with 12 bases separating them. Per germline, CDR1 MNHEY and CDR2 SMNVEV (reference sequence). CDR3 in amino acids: CASRDQGITDTQYF. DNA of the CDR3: TGTGCCAGCAGGGACCAGGGAATCACAGATACGCAGTATTTT.

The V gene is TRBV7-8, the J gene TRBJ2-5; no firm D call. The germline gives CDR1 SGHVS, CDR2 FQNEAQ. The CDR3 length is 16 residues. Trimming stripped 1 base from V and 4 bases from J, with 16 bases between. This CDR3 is CASSLVPLAVAETQYF. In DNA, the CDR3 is TGTGCCAGCAGCTTAGTCCCCCTGGCCGTTGCAGAGACCCAGTACTTC.

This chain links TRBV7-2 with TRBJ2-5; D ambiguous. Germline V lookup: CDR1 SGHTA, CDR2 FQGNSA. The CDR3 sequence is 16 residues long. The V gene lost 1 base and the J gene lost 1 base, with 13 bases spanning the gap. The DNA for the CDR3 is TGTGCCAGCAGCTTAGGCTGGGCCGGTGGCCAAGAGACCCAGTACTTC. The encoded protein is CASSLGWAGGQETQYF.

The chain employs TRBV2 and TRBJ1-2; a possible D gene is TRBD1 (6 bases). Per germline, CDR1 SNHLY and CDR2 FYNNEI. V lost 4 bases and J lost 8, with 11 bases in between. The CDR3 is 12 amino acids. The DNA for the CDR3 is TGTGCCAGCAGTGGATCCGGGACAGGCTACACCTTC. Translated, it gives CASSGSGTGYTF. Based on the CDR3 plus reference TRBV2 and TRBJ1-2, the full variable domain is EPEVTQTPSHQVTQMGQEVILRCVPISNHLYFYWYRQILGQKVEFLVSFYNNEISEKSEIFDDQFSVERPDGSNFTLKIRSTKLEDSAMYFCASSGSGTGYTFGSGTRLTVV.

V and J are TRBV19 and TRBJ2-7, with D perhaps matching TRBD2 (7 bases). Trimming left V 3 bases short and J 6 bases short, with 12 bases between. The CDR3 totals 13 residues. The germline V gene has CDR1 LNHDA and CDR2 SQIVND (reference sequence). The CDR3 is CASSIGGGSEQYF. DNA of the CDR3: TGTGCCAGTAGTATTGGGGGCGGGAGCGAGCAGTACTTC.

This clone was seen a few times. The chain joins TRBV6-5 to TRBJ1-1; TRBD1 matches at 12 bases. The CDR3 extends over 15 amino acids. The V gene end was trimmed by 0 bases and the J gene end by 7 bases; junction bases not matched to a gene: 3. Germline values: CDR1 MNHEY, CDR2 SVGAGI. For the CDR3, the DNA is TGTGCCAGCAGTTACTCGGGACAGGGGGCGCGTGAAGCTTTCTTT. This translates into CASSYSGQGAREAFF.

CDR3: CASSKSRRGSYF. CDR3 coding DNA: TGTGCCAGCAGCAAATCTAGGAGGGGTAGTTACTTC. The chain employs TRBV21-1 and TRBJ2-7; whether TRBD2, the table's D call, matches the DNA was not checked. TRBV21-1 is listed as a pseudogene. The CDR3 is 12 amino acids.

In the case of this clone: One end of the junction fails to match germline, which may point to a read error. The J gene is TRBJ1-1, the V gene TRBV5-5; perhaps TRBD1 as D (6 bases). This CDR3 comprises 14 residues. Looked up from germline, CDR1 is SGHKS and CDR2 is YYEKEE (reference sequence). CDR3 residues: CAGSLEGVNTEAFF. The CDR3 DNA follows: TGTGCCGGCAGCTTGGAGGGGGTAAACACTGAAGCTTTCTTT.

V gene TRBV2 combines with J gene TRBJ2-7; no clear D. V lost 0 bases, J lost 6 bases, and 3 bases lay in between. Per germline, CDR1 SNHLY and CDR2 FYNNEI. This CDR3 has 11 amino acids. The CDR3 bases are TGTGCCAGCAGTGAAGCGGCCGAGCAGTACTTC. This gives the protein CASSEAAEQYF.

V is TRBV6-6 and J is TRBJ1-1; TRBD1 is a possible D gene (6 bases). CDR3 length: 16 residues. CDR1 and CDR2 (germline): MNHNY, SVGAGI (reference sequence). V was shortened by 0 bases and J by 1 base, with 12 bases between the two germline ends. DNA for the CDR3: TGTGCCAGCAGTTACTCTTTGGGGGCAGGGAACACTGAAGCTTTCTTT. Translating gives CASSYSLGAGNTEAFF.

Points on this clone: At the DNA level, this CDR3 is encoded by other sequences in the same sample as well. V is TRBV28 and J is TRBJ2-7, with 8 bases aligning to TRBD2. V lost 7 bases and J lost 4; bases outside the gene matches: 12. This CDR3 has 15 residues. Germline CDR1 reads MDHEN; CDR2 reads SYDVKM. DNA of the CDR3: TGTGCCAGCACCTCACGCGGGGGGCCCCTTTACGAGCAGTACTTC. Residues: CASTSRGGPLYEQYF.

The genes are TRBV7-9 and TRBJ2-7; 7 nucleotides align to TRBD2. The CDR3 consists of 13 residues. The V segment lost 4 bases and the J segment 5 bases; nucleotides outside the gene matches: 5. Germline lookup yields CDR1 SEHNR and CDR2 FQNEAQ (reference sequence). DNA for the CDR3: TGTGCCAGCAGCTCCCAGGGAGGGCACGAGCAGTACTTC. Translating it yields CASSSQGGHEQYF.

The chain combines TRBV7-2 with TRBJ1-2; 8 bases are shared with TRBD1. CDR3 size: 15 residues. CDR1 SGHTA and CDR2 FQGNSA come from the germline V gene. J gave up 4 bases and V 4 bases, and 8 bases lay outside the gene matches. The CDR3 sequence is CASSWAQGAGYGYTF. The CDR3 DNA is TGTGCCAGCAGCTGGGCCCAGGGGGCGGGCTATGGCTACACCTTC.

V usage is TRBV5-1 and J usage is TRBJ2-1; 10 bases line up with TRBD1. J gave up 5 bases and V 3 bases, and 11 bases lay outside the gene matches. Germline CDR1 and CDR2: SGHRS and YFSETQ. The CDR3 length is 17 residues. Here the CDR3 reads CASSSGTGAPLNNEQFF. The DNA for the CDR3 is TGCGCCAGCAGCTCCGGGACAGGGGCTCCCCTTAACAATGAGCAGTTCTTC.

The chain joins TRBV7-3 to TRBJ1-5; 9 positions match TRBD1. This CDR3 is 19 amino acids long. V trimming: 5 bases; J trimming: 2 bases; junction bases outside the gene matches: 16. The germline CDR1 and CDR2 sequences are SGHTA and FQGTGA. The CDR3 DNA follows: TGTGCCAGCAGCCCTGACGGGACAGGGACCACCTGGGGCAATCAGCCCCAGCATTTT. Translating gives CASSPDGTGTTWGNQPQHF.

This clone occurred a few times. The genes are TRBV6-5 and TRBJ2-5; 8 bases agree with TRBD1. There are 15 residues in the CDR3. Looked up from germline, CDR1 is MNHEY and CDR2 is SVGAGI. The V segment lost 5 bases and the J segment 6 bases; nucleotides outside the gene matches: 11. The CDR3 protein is CASSIRQGPRQTQYF. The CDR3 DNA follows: TGTGCCAGCAGTATCCGACAGGGGCCCCGTCAGACCCAGTACTTC.

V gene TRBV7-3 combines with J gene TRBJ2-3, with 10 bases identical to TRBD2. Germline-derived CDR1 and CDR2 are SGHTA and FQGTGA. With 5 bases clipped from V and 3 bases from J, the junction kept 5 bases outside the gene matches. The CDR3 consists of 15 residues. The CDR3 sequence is CASSPASGGTDTQYF. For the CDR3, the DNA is TGTGCCAGCAGCCCCGCTAGCGGGGGAACAGATACGCAGTATTTT.

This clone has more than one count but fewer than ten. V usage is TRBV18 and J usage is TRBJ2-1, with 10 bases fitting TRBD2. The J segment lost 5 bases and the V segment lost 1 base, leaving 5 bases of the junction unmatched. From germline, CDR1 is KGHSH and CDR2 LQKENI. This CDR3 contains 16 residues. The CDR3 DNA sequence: TGTGCCAGCTCACCACAACTAGCGGGGTCCGACAATGAGCAGTTCTTC. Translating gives CASSPQLAGSDNEQFF.